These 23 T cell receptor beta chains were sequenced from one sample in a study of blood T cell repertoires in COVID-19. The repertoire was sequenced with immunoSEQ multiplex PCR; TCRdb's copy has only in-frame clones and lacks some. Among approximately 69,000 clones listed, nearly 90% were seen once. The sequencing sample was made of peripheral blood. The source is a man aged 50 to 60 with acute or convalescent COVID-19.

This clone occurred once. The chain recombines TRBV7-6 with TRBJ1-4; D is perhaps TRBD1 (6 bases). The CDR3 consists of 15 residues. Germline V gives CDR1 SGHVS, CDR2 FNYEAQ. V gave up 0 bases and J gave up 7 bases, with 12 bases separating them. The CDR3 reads CASSLAGRGFEKLFF. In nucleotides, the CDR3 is TGTGCCAGCAGCTTAGCGGGCAGGGGTTTTGAAAAACTGTTTTTT.

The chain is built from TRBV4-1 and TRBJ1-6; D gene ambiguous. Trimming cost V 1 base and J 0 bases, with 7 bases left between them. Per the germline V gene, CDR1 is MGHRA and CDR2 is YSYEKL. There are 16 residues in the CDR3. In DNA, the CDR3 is TGCGCCAGCAGCCAAGGACAAGTCTCCTATAATTCACCCCTCCACTTT. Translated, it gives CASSQGQVSYNSPLHF.

CDR3 region: CASSAGGSRTDTQYF. The CDR3 region has the DNA TGTGCCAGCAGCGCAGGGGGCAGTCGCACAGATACGCAGTATTTT. The chain combines TRBV11-3 with TRBJ2-3; 8 bases map to TRBD1. CDR3 length: 15 amino acids. Germline V lookup: CDR1 SGHNT, CDR2 YENEEA. Trimming removed 5 bases from V and 1 base from J; junction bases left unmatched: 5.

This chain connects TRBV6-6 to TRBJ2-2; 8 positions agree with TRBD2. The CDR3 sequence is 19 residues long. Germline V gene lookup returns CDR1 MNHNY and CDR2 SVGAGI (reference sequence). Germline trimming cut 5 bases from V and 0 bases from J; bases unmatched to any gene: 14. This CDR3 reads CASSRGRVAGFANTGELFF. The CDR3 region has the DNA TGTGCCAGCAGTCGGGGGAGGGTAGCGGGGTTCGCGAACACCGGGGAGCTGTTTTTT.

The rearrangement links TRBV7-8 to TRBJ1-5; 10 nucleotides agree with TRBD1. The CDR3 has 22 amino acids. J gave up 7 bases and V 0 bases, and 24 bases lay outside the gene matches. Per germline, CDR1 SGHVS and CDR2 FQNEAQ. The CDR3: CASSLAITRDVGGQGGRQPQHF. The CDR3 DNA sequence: TGTGCCAGCAGCTTAGCAATTACCCGCGATGTAGGCGGACAGGGGGGAAGGCAGCCCCAGCATTTT.

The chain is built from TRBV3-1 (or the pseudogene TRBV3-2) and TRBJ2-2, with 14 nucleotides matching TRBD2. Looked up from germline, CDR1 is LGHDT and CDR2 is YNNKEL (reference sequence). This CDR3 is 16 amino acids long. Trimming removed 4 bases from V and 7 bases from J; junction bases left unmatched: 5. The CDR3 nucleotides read TGTGCCAGCAGCCTGACTAGCGGGAGGGCCTTCGGGGAGCTGTTTTTT. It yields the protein CASSLTSGRAFGELFF.

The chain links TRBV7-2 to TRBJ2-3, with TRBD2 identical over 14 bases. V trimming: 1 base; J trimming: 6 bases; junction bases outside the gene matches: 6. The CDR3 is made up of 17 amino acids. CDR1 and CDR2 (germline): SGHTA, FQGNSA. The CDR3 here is CASSLVGTSGSPDTQYF. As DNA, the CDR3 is TGTGCCAGCAGCTTAGTTGGGACTAGCGGGAGCCCGGATACGCAGTATTTT.

CDR3 amino acids: CASAAFSGNTIYF. The CDR3 nucleotides are TGTGCCAGCGCGGCATTTTCTGGAAACACCATATATTTT. The rearrangement links TRBV6-5 to TRBJ1-3; D remains unclear. V was clipped by 8 bases and J by 1 base, with 9 bases between them. The CDR3 is 13 residues long. Per germline, CDR1 MNHEY and CDR2 SVGAGI.

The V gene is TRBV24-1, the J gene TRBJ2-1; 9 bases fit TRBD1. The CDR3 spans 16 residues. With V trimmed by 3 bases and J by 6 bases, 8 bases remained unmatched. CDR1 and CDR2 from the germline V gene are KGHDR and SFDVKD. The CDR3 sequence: CATSDPGTGQINEQFF. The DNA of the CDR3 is TGTGCCACCAGTGATCCCGGGACAGGGCAAATCAATGAGCAGTTCTTC.

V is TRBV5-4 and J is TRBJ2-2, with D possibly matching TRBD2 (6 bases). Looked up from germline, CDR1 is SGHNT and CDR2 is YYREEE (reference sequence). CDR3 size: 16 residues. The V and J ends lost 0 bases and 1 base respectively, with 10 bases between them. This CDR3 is CASSLGGGKNTGELFF. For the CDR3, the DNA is TGTGCCAGCAGCTTGGGCGGCGGGAAGAACACCGGGGAGCTGTTTTTT.

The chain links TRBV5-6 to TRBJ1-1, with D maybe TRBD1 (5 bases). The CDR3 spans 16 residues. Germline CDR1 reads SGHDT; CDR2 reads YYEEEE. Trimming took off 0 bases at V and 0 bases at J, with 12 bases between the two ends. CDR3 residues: CASSLGGRYMNTEAFF. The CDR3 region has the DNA TGTGCCAGCAGCTTGGGGGGCAGGTACATGAACACTGAAGCTTTCTTT. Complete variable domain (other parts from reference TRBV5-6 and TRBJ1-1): DAGVTQSPTHLIKTRGQQVTLRCSPKSGHDTVSWYQQALGQGPQFIFQYYEEEERQRGNFPDRFSGHQFPNYSSELNVNALLLGDSALYLCASSLGGRYMNTEAFFGQGTRLTVV.

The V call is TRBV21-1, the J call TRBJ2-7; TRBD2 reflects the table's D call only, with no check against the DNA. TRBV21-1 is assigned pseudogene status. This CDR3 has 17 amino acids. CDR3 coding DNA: TGTGCCAGCAGCAAAGGTTGCTGCGGGAGGGTACCCTACGAGCAGTACTTC. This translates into CASSKGCCGRVPYEQYF.

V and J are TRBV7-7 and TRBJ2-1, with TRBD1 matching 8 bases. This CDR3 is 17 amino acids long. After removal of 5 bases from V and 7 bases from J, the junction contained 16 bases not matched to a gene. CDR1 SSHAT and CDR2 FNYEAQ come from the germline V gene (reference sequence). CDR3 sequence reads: CASSPIMSHTGGNEQFF. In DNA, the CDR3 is TGTGCCAGCAGCCCCATTATGTCCCACACAGGGGGGAATGAGCAGTTCTTC.

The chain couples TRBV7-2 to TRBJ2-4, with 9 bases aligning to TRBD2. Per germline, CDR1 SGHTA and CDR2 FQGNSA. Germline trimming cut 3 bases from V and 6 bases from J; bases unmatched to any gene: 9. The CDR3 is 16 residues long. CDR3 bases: TGTGCCAGCAGCTTCGCCCAACTTAGCGGGAGAAACATTCAGTACTTC. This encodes CASSFAQLSGRNIQYF.

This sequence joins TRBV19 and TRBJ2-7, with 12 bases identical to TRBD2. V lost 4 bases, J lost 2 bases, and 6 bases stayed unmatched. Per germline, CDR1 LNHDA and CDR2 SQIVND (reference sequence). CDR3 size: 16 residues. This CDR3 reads CASSTKTSGSPYEQYF. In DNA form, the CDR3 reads TGTGCCAGTAGTACAAAGACTAGCGGGAGCCCCTACGAGCAGTACTTC.

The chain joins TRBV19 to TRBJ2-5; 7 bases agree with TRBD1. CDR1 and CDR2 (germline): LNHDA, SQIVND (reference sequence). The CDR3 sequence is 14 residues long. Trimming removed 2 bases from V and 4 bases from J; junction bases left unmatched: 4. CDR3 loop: CASSIRSGGETQYF. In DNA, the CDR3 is TGTGCCAGTAGTATAAGGTCAGGGGGAGAGACCCAGTACTTC.

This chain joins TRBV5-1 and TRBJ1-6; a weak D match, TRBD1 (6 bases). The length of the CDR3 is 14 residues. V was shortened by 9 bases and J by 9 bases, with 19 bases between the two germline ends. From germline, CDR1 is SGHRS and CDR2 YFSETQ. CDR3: CATSTGTNSSPLHF. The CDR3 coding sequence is TGCGCCACTTCCACCGGGACAAATAGTTCACCCCTCCACTTT.

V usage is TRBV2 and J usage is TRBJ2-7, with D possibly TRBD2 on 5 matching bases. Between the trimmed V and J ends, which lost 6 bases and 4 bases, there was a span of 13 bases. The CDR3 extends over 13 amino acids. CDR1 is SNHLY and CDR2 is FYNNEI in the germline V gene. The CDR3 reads CASRGSWEYEQYF. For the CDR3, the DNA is TGTGCCAGCAGGGGGAGTTGGGAGTACGAGCAGTACTTC. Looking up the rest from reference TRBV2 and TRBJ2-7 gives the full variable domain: EPEVTQTPSHQVTQMGQEVILRCVPISNHLYFYWYRQILGQKVEFLVSFYNNEISEKSEIFDDQFSVERPDGSNFTLKIRSTKLEDSAMYFCASRGSWEYEQYFGPGTRLTVT.

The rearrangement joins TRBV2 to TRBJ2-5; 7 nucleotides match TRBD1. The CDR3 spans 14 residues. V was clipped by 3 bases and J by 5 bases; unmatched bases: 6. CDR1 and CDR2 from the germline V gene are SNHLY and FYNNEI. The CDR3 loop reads CASSDDTGVETQYF. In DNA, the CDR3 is TGTGCCAGCAGTGACGATACAGGGGTGGAGACCCAGTACTTC.

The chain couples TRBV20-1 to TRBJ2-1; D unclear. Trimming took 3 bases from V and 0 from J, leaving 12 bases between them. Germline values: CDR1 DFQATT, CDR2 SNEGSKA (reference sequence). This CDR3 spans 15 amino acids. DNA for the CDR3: TGCAGTGCTAGTGTCGCGGCCGGCTCCTACAATGAGCAGTTCTTC. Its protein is CSASVAAGSYNEQFF.

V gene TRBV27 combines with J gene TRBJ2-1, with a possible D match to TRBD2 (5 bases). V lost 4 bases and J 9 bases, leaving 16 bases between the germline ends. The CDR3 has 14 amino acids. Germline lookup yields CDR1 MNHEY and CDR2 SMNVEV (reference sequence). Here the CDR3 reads CASSYSEGFSEQFF. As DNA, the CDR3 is TGTGCCAGCAGTTATTCCGAGGGATTCAGTGAGCAGTTCTTC.

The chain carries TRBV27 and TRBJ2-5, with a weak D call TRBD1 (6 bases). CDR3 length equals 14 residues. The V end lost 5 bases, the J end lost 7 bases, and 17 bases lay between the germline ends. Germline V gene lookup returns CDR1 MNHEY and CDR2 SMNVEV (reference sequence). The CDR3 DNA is TGTGCCAGCAGTCTTCGAAGGGACAAGGGGACCCAGTACTTC. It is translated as CASSLRRDKGTQYF.

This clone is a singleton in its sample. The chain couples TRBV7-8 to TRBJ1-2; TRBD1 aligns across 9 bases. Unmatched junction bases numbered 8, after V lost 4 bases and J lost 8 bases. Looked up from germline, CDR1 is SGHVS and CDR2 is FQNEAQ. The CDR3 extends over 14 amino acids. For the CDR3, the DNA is TGTGCCAGCAGCTCTGACAGGGGGTCTCGAGGCTACACCTTC. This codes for CASSSDRGSRGYTF.